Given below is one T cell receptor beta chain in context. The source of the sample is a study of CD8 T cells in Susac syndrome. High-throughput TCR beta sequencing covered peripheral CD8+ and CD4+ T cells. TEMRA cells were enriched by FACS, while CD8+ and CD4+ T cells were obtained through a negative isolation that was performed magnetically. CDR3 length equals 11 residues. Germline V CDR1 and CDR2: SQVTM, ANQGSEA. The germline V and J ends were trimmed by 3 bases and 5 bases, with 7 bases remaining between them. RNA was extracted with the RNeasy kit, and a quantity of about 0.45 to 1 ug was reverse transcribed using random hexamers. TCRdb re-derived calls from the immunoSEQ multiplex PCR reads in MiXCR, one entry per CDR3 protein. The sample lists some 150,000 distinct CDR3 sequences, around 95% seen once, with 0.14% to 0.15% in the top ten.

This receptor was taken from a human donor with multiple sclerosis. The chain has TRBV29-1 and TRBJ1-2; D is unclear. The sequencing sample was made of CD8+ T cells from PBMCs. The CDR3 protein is CSVDVGYGYTF. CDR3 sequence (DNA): TGCAGCGTTGACGTGGGTTATGGCTACACCTTC. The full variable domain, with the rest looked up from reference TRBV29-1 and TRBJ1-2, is SAVISQKPSRDICQRGTSLTIQCQVDSQVTMMFWYRQQPGQSLTLIATANQGSEATYESGFVIDKFPISRPNLTFSTLTVSNMSPEDSSIYLCSVDVGYGYTFGSGTRLTVV.